Included here is one TCR beta chain sequence, with context. Trimming stripped 0 bases from V and 15 bases from J, with 19 bases between. The CDR3 spans 15 residues. Germline V gene sequence: CDR1 SGHRS, CDR2 YFSETQ. This specimen comes from a study of T cells in tuberculosis. Method: immunoSEQ multiplex PCR; TCRdb's copy keeps in-frame clones and lacks some. Among 26,000 or so clones, roughly 89% were seen once, and the ten largest hold roughly 6%. The receptor was derived from a donor under 30 with latent tuberculosis or without tuberculosis infection. What was sequenced was PBMCs. The chain combines TRBV5-1 with TRBJ1-6, with a tentative D call TRBD1 (5 bases). The CDR3 loop reads CASSLDADRQGNLHF. CDR3 sequence (DNA): TGCGCCAGCAGCTTGGATGCAGATCGTCAGGGTAACCTCCACTTT.